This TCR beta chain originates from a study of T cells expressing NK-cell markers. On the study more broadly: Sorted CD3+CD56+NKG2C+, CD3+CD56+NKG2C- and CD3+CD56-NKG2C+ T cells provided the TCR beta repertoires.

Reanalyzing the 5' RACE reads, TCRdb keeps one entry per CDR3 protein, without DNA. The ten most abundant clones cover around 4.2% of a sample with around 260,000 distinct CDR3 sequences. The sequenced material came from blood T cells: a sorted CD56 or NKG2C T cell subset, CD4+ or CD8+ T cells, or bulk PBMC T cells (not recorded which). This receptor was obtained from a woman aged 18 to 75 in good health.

CDR3 loop: CASSLRDTSYEQYF. The rearrangement joins TRBV12-3 or TRBV12-4 to TRBJ2-7; TCRdb's assignment of TRBD1 cannot be checked, as there is no DNA. The CDR3 runs 14 residues.